The 24 T cell receptor beta chains below come from one sample, sequenced in a study of shared clonotypes between healthy human individuals (TCRdb year 2020). Libraries were constructed by the immunoSEQ multiplex PCR assay. The table was pulled from immuneACCESS by TCRdb, which kept in-frame rearrangements only. Such tables lose some clones; where checked, under half of the loss comes from unresolved V genes, and the rest has no known cause. The table for this sample lists approximately 720,000 clones; about two thirds of them were counted only once. The top ten hold approximately 2% of the sample. Sequencing was performed on memory CD4+ T cells sorted from blood. The meaning of the sample's cell subset or site label: CD45RA-negative fraction. The source of these receptors is a woman in her thirties in good health.

The chain has TRBV19 and TRBJ1-2; D perhaps matches TRBD1 (6 bases). Per the germline V gene, CDR1 is LNHDA and CDR2 is SQIVND (reference sequence). V was cut by 3 bases and J by 6 bases, with 17 bases left in between. The CDR3 runs to 15 residues. The CDR3 region is CASSIRTAQGDGYTF. For the CDR3, the DNA is TGTGCCAGTAGTATTAGGACAGCCCAAGGGGATGGCTACACCTTC.

This CDR3 is CASSRSWNEAFF. CDR3 bases: TGTGCCAGCAGCCGGAGTTGGAATGAAGCTTTCTTT. The chain combines TRBV28 with TRBJ1-1, with D hard to call. V gave up 6 bases and J gave up 7 bases, with 12 bases separating them. This CDR3 contains 12 residues. From germline, CDR1 is MDHEN and CDR2 SYDVKM.

The chain uses TRBV6-5 and TRBJ1-5; the D is unclear. Germline V CDR1 and CDR2: MNHEY, SVGAGI. V lost 6 bases, J lost 6 bases, and 18 bases lay in between. The CDR3 totals 15 residues. The CDR3 loop is CASSLRRAGRQPQHF. The CDR3, as DNA: TGTGCCAGCAGCCTAAGGAGGGCCGGCCGTCAGCCCCAGCATTTT.

The chain uses TRBV6-5 and TRBJ2-1; tentative D call: TRBD2 (7 bases). V was shortened by 5 bases and J by 6 bases, with 17 bases between the two germline ends. The CDR3 extends over 15 amino acids. Germline V CDR1 and CDR2: MNHEY, SVGAGI. The CDR3 sequence: CASSPEGEGRNEQFF. The CDR3 DNA is TGTGCCAGCAGTCCCGAGGGGGAGGGCCGCAATGAGCAGTTCTTC.

The chain is built from TRBV27 and TRBJ2-3, with 8 bases aligning to TRBD2. The CDR3 has 14 amino acids. Per germline, CDR1 MNHEY and CDR2 SMNVEV (reference sequence). V was clipped by 5 bases and J by 4 bases; unmatched bases: 5. The CDR3 region has the DNA TGTGCCAGCAGTAGCGGGAGTCTGTCAGATACGCAGTATTTT. Encoded protein: CASSSGSLSDTQYF.

J is TRBJ2-2 and V is TRBV30; 9 bases agree with TRBD2. The germline V gene has CDR1 GTSNPN and CDR2 SVGIG (reference sequence). The CDR3 extends over 13 amino acids. The V segment lost 4 bases and the J segment 8 bases; nucleotides outside the gene matches: 5. The CDR3 sequence: CAWNYGLAGELFF. DNA for the CDR3: TGTGCCTGGAATTACGGACTAGCGGGGGAGCTGTTTTTT.

The CDR3 loop is CASSLQQGDSGNTIYF. DNA for the CDR3: TGCGCCAGCAGCCTTCAACAGGGAGACTCTGGAAACACCATATATTTT. The gene calls are TRBV5-1 and TRBJ1-3; D might be TRBD1 (6 bases). The CDR3 totals 16 residues. V was pared by 4 bases and J by 0 bases, with 14 bases between. Germline V gene data show CDR1 as SGHRS and CDR2 as YFSETQ.

This clone was seen more than once but under ten times. The same CDR3 also results from other DNA sequences found in this sample. The chain carries TRBV5-1 and TRBJ2-1; no clear D. Germline CDR1 reads SGHRS; CDR2 reads YFSETQ. Between the trimmed V and J ends, which lost 2 bases and 0 bases, there was a span of 9 bases. This CDR3 has 15 residues. The CDR3 loop reads CASSFSVSSYNEQFF. The CDR3 region has the DNA TGCGCCAGCAGCTTCTCGGTGAGCTCCTACAATGAGCAGTTCTTC.

This clone came up a few times. The chain recombines TRBV5-4 with TRBJ2-2, with 10 bases fitting TRBD2. From germline, CDR1 is SGHNT and CDR2 YYREEE (reference sequence). V was clipped by 4 bases and J by 0 bases; unmatched bases: 3. This CDR3 comprises 16 residues. The CDR3 DNA reads TGTGCCAGCAGCCCGCTAGCGGGGGCGAACACCGGGGAGCTGTTTTTT. It yields the protein CASSPLAGANTGELFF.

Concerning this clone: Different DNA sequences within this sample yield the same CDR3. This sequence joins TRBV18 and TRBJ2-1; D unresolved. The CDR3 covers 12 residues. Germline V lookup: CDR1 KGHSH, CDR2 LQKENI. V was clipped by 1 base and J by 7 bases, with 5 bases between them. The CDR3: CASSPRRNEQFF. CDR3 in DNA: TGTGCCAGCTCACCACGACGAAATGAGCAGTTCTTC.

The chain couples TRBV5-1 to TRBJ2-7; D might be TRBD1 (5 bases). The germline V gene has CDR1 SGHRS and CDR2 YFSETQ. The CDR3 consists of 14 residues. The ends were cut back, 4 bases at V and 3 bases at J, with 14 bases in the middle. The chain's CDR3 is CASSPTATVYEQYF. CDR3 DNA: TGCGCCAGCAGCCCGACAGCGACAGTCTACGAGCAGTACTTC.

This clone was counted at least ten times. J is TRBJ1-4 and V is TRBV30, with 9 positions matching TRBD1. With V trimmed by 2 bases and J by 7 bases, 8 bases remained unmatched. The CDR3 extends over 15 amino acids. CDR1 is GTSNPN, CDR2 SVGIG, per germline (reference sequence). In DNA form, the CDR3 reads TGTGCCTGGAGTATGCTCGGGACAGGGAGTGAAAAACTGTTTTTT. Translating gives CAWSMLGTGSEKLFF.

The CDR3 coding sequence is TGTGCCACCCTAGTGACAGGGAGGACTGAAGCTTTCTTT. It encodes CATLVTGRTEAFF. The chain has TRBV5-8 and TRBJ1-1; 7 positions agree with TRBD1. The V segment lost 9 bases and the J segment 5 bases; nucleotides outside the gene matches: 10. Looked up from germline, CDR1 is SGHTS and CDR2 is YDEGEE. The CDR3 runs 13 residues.

This rearrangement joins TRBV6-6 to TRBJ1-5; maybe TRBD1 (6 bases). The germline gives CDR1 MNHNY, CDR2 SVGAGI (reference sequence). With 8 bases removed from V and 1 base from J, the gap between germline ends came to 12 bases. This CDR3 spans 14 amino acids. The DNA for the CDR3 is TGTGCCAGCCGTAAGGGGGGAAGCAATCAGCCCCAGCATTTT. As protein: CASRKGGSNQPQHF.

The chain employs TRBV19 and TRBJ2-3, with 10 bases fitting TRBD1. CDR1 is LNHDA, CDR2 SQIVND, per germline (reference sequence). The CDR3 consists of 16 residues. V dropped 5 bases and J dropped 2; count of bases not matched to a gene: 7. The CDR3 sequence is CASSPGTGVYTDTQYF. DNA of the CDR3: TGTGCCAGTAGTCCCGGGACAGGGGTCTACACAGATACGCAGTATTTT. The whole variable domain, filled in from reference TRBV19 and TRBJ2-3, reads DGGITQSPKYLFRKEGQNVTLSCEQNLNHDAMYWYRQDPGQGLRLIYYSQIVNDFQKGDIAEGYSVSREKKESFPLTVTSAQKNPTAFYLCASSPGTGVYTDTQYFGPGTRLTVL.

The chain recombines TRBV27 with TRBJ2-5; 8 bases align to TRBD1. The CDR3 totals 16 residues. Germline CDR1 and CDR2: MNHEY and SMNVEV (reference sequence). V dropped 5 bases and J dropped 4; count of bases not matched to a gene: 12. The CDR3 region is CASSATTGVGGETQYF. As DNA, the CDR3 is TGTGCCAGCAGTGCAACGACAGGGGTTGGAGGAGAGACCCAGTACTTC.

The chain is built from TRBV6-5 and TRBJ2-7; D gene ambiguous. Per germline, CDR1 MNHEY and CDR2 SVGAGI. The V and J ends lost 5 bases and 0 bases respectively, with 14 bases between them. This CDR3 has 15 amino acids. The CDR3 region is CASSPDDVSSYEQYF. CDR3 coding DNA: TGTGCCAGCAGTCCCGACGATGTAAGCTCCTACGAGCAGTACTTC.

The CDR3 bases are TGTGCCAGCAGCGACACAAGGAGCGGAAACAATGAGCAGTTCTTC. This gives the protein CASSDTRSGNNEQFF. The rearrangement links TRBV5-6 to TRBJ2-1, with D maybe TRBD2 (5 bases). CDR3 length: 15 amino acids. In germline, CDR1 is SGHDT, CDR2 YYEEEE. Trimming stripped 4 bases from V and 5 bases from J, with 16 bases between.

The chain links TRBV7-6 to TRBJ2-1; the match to TRBD2 covers 10 bases. CDR3 size: 16 residues. Per the germline V gene, CDR1 is SGHVS and CDR2 is FNYEAQ. V was pared by 5 bases and J by 7 bases, with 11 bases of the junction left unmatched. CDR3 sequence: CASSPLPGLAENEQFF. The CDR3 bases are TGTGCCAGCAGCCCGCTACCTGGACTAGCGGAGAATGAGCAGTTCTTC.

The chain employs TRBV2 and TRBJ2-7; no reliable D call. Germline V lookup: CDR1 SNHLY, CDR2 FYNNEI. CDR3 length equals 14 residues. V was cut by 4 bases and J by 2 bases, with 12 bases left in between. This CDR3 is CASSVGQLAYEQYF. The CDR3 DNA reads as TGTGCCAGCAGTGTGGGTCAACTTGCCTACGAGCAGTACTTC.

V gene TRBV5-6 combines with J gene TRBJ2-1; TRBD2 matches 10 bases. CDR3 length equals 15 residues. V lost 4 bases and J lost 3; bases outside the gene matches: 4. Germline lookup yields CDR1 SGHDT and CDR2 YYEEEE. The CDR3: CASSLGLANYNEQFF. CDR3 coding DNA: TGTGCCAGCAGCCTGGGACTAGCGAACTACAATGAGCAGTTCTTC.

The chain employs TRBV28 and TRBJ2-3; TRBD2 agrees at 10 bases. This CDR3 contains 16 residues. With V trimmed by 4 bases and J by 3 bases, 7 bases remained unmatched. Germline-derived CDR1 and CDR2 are MDHEN and SYDVKM. CDR3 nucleotide sequence: TGTGCCAGCAGTTCCTCTAGCGGGAGATTGACAGATACGCAGTATTTT. It codes for CASSSSSGRLTDTQYF. The full variable domain, with the rest looked up from reference TRBV28 and TRBJ2-3, is DVKVTQSSRYLVKRTGEKVFLECVQDMDHENMFWYRQDPGLGLRLIYFSYDVKMKEKGDIPEGYSVSREKKERFSLILESASTNQTSMYLCASSSSSGRLTDTQYFGPGTRLTVL.

This chain uses TRBV28 with TRBJ1-1; TRBD1 is a possible D gene (5 bases). The CDR3 extends over 15 amino acids. Trimming shortened V by 5 bases and J by 1 base, and 14 bases separated the two germline ends. In germline, CDR1 is MDHEN, CDR2 SYDVKM. The CDR3 nucleotides are TGTGCCAGCAGTCTAACAGGCCGATCGAACACTGAAGCTTTCTTT. It encodes CASSLTGRSNTEAFF.

The rearrangement joins TRBV6-1 to TRBJ1-2; possibly TRBD1 for D (5 bases). Germline V gene lookup returns CDR1 MNHNS and CDR2 SASEGT. The CDR3 sequence is 13 residues long. V dropped 2 bases and J dropped 9 bases, with 13 bases sitting between them. CDR3 in DNA: TGTGCCAGCAGTGAAAGGGGACTGTTTAGCTACACCTTC. As protein: CASSERGLFSYTF.